The next 28 T cell receptor beta chains were all read from a single sample in a study of cytomegalovirus exposure and HLA in healthy donors. The primer mix had 60 Vbeta and 13 Jbeta primers. The method was immunoSEQ multiplex PCR; TCRdb's version includes in-frame clones alone and lacks a portion of them. This table holds about 130,000 clones. Sequenced sample: PBMCs. The receptors here all came from a man between 18 and 35 years old in good health and CMV-seronegative.

The V gene is TRBV29-1, the J gene TRBJ1-1; possibly TRBD1 for D (5 bases). This CDR3 has 10 residues. The ends were cut back, 8 bases at V and 7 bases at J, with 11 bases in the middle. Looked up from germline, CDR1 is SQVTM and CDR2 is ANQGSEA. The CDR3, as DNA: TGCAGCATCAAGGGGAATGAAGCTTTCTTT. Amino acids: CSIKGNEAFF.

The chain joins TRBV5-6 to TRBJ2-2; the D gene is possibly TRBD2 (5 bases). Germline loops: CDR1 SGHDT, CDR2 YYEEEE. The CDR3 totals 13 residues. V gave up 4 bases and J gave up 5 bases, with 9 bases separating them. This chain's CDR3 is CASSPTRTGELFF. CDR3 in DNA: TGTGCCAGCAGCCCAACTAGAACCGGGGAGCTGTTTTTT.

The chain employs TRBV28 and TRBJ1-2; 9 nucleotides match TRBD1. CDR3 length: 15 residues. Germline values: CDR1 MDHEN, CDR2 SYDVKM. V was pared by 4 bases and J by 3 bases, with 6 bases of the junction left unmatched. The CDR3: CASSSGQGTYYGYTF. The CDR3 coding sequence is TGTGCCAGCAGTTCCGGACAGGGGACGTACTATGGCTACACCTTC.

The V and J genes are TRBV4-1 and TRBJ2-7; 9 positions agree with TRBD1. The CDR3 spans 15 residues. Germline lookup yields CDR1 MGHRA and CDR2 YSYEKL. The trim removed 0 bases at V and 6 bases at J, leaving 6 bases unmatched. The CDR3, as DNA: TGCGCCAGCAGCCAAGAGGGGACAGGGTCGCCCGAGCAGTACTTC. Translation gives CASSQEGTGSPEQYF.

The rearrangement joins TRBV5-1 to TRBJ1-2; D is possibly TRBD1 (5 bases). Germline V gene sequence: CDR1 SGHRS, CDR2 YFSETQ. The CDR3 is made up of 13 amino acids. Trimming left V 5 bases short and J 8 bases short, with 16 bases between. The CDR3 here is CASRPDSPMGYTF. The DNA for the CDR3 is TGCGCCAGCAGACCCGACAGTCCTATGGGCTACACCTTC.

This chain connects TRBV14 to TRBJ2-7; 14 nucleotides line up with TRBD2. The CDR3 is 20 amino acids. V was pared by 4 bases and J by 3 bases, with 17 bases of the junction left unmatched. The germline V gene encodes CDR1 SGHDN and CDR2 FVKESK. CDR3 protein: CASSRGLAGGSPGPNYEQYF. The DNA of the CDR3 is TGTGCCAGCAGCCGCGGACTAGCGGGAGGCTCCCCGGGGCCTAACTACGAGCAGTACTTC.

The chain has TRBV6-6 and TRBJ1-5; D unclear. V was shortened by 5 bases and J by 7 bases, with 12 bases between the two germline ends. The CDR3 length is 13 residues. The germline CDR1 and CDR2 sequences are MNHNY and SVGAGI (reference sequence). The CDR3 loop is CASSPEWRQPQHF. DNA for the CDR3: TGTGCCAGCAGTCCCGAATGGAGGCAGCCCCAGCATTTT.

The chain recombines TRBV25-1 with TRBJ2-1, with D perhaps TRBD2 (6 bases). V was pared by 1 base and J by 0 bases, with 16 bases between. The CDR3 covers 18 residues. Germline CDR1 reads MGHDK; CDR2 reads SYGVNS. The CDR3 coding sequence is TGTGCCAGCAGTGAATTTCCCTTACTAGCTAGCTCCTACAATGAGCAGTTCTTC. Protein: CASSEFPLLASSYNEQFF.

The chain recombines TRBV7-2 with TRBJ2-3; 9 bases are shared with TRBD1. Per the germline V gene, CDR1 is SGHTA and CDR2 is FQGNSA. V dropped 6 bases and J dropped 5; count of bases not matched to a gene: 6. The CDR3 extends over 14 amino acids. CDR3 bases: TGTGCCAGCAGTCCAACAGGGGGCAGAGATACGCAGTATTTT. It specifies CASSPTGGRDTQYF.

The chain joins TRBV4-2 to TRBJ2-1; no firm D call. The germline V and J ends were trimmed by 0 bases and 6 bases, with 9 bases remaining between them. The CDR3 is 14 amino acids. Looked up from germline, CDR1 is LGHNA and CDR2 is YNFKEQ. CDR3 sequence: CASSQELFSNEQFF. CDR3 nucleotide sequence: TGTGCCAGCAGCCAAGAATTATTTAGCAATGAGCAGTTCTTC.

V usage is TRBV6-5 and J usage is TRBJ1-1; no reliable D call. V dropped 5 bases and J dropped 1 base, with 11 bases sitting between them. In germline, CDR1 is MNHEY, CDR2 SVGAGI. The length of the CDR3 is 14 residues. The DNA of the CDR3 is TGTGCCAGCAGTAACACAAGATCGAACACTGAAGCTTTCTTT. Translated: CASSNTRSNTEAFF.

The genes are TRBV6-5 and TRBJ1-5; no reliable D call. Germline V gene data show CDR1 as MNHEY and CDR2 as SVGAGI. The CDR3 runs to 15 residues. The V gene lost 6 bases and the J gene lost 3 bases, with 15 bases spanning the gap. The CDR3 nucleotides are TGTGCCAGCAGCCCGTGGAAGAGGGCCAATCAGCCCCAGCATTTT. Its protein is CASSPWKRANQPQHF.

This chain uses TRBV28 with TRBJ1-1; possible D gene TRBD1, 5 bases. CDR3 length: 13 residues. The germline CDR1 and CDR2 sequences are MDHEN and SYDVKM. V dropped 7 bases and J dropped 3 bases, with 12 bases sitting between them. CDR3 sequence reads: CASTIPGDTEAFF. The CDR3 coding sequence is TGTGCCAGCACGATCCCGGGGGACACTGAAGCTTTCTTT.

This rearrangement joins TRBV29-1 to TRBJ2-7; the D gene is possibly TRBD2 (5 bases). Trimming removed 6 bases at V and 2 bases at J, with 17 bases between. CDR1 is SQVTM, CDR2 ANQGSEA, per germline. The CDR3 consists of 14 residues. This CDR3 reads CSVQAGPGTYEQYF. CDR3 sequence (DNA): TGCAGCGTCCAAGCCGGACCCGGGACCTACGAGCAGTACTTC.

This rearrangement joins TRBV9 to TRBJ2-2, with TRBD2 matching over 7 bases. V lost 2 bases and J lost 0; bases outside the gene matches: 7. The germline gives CDR1 SGDLS, CDR2 YYNGEE. This CDR3 has 17 residues. The chain's CDR3 is CASSVWGSGANTGELFF. The CDR3 DNA reads TGTGCCAGCAGCGTTTGGGGGAGCGGGGCGAACACCGGGGAGCTGTTTTTT.

This chain uses TRBV29-1 with TRBJ2-2; D gene unclear. In germline, CDR1 is SQVTM, CDR2 ANQGSEA. The CDR3 runs 12 residues. The V end was cut by 4 bases, the J end by 3 bases, with 6 bases between. The CDR3 region has the DNA TGCAGCGTTGCGGAGCACACCGGGGAGCTGTTTTTT. Amino acid sequence: CSVAEHTGELFF.

This chain connects TRBV6-5 to TRBJ2-2, with D tentatively TRBD2 (6 bases). The ends were cut back, 0 bases at V and 4 bases at J, with 12 bases in the middle. Germline V gene sequence: CDR1 MNHEY, CDR2 SVGAGI. CDR3 length: 16 amino acids. CDR3 region: CASSYSTGDGTGELFF. As DNA, the CDR3 is TGTGCCAGCAGTTACTCGACGGGAGATGGCACCGGGGAGCTGTTTTTT.

This chain links TRBV27 with TRBJ2-7; D ambiguous. This CDR3 contains 13 residues. Germline lookup yields CDR1 MNHEY and CDR2 SMNVEV (reference sequence). V dropped 5 bases and J dropped 6 bases, with 14 bases sitting between them. The CDR3 DNA is TGTGCCAGCAGTCCGGGTCGGCGTAGCGAGCAGTACTTC. It codes for CASSPGRRSEQYF.

This chain links TRBV2 with TRBJ1-4; D remains unclear. The CDR3 is 13 amino acids. Trimming stripped 2 bases from V and 5 bases from J, with 6 bases between. From germline, CDR1 is SNHLY and CDR2 FYNNEI. CDR3 region: CASSEWRNEKLFF. CDR3 nucleotides: TGTGCCAGCAGTGAATGGCGGAATGAAAAACTGTTTTTT.

The rearrangement uses TRBV28 and TRBJ1-2; tentative D call: TRBD1 (5 bases). Trimming shortened V by 1 base and J by 7 bases, and 19 bases separated the two germline ends. From germline, CDR1 is MDHEN and CDR2 SYDVKM. CDR3 length equals 16 residues. DNA for the CDR3: TGTGCCAGCAGTTTATATCCCCTGGCAGGGTCGGCTGGCTACACCTTC. Protein product: CASSLYPLAGSAGYTF.

The V and J genes are TRBV27 and TRBJ1-6; TRBD1 aligns across 7 bases. Germline V gene data show CDR1 as MNHEY and CDR2 as SMNVEV (reference sequence). V shed 5 bases and J 7 bases; nucleotides not matched to a gene: 5. This CDR3 has 14 amino acids. The CDR3 reads CASSPTGRNSPLHF. DNA of the CDR3: TGTGCCAGCAGTCCGACAGGGAGGAATTCACCCCTCCACTTT.

This sequence joins TRBV11-2 and TRBJ1-4; 9 nucleotides line up with TRBD1. With 6 bases clipped from V and 8 bases from J, the junction kept 10 bases outside the gene matches. The CDR3 runs to 15 residues. Per germline, CDR1 SGHAT and CDR2 FQNNGV. The chain's CDR3 is CASSYRTGVDEKLFF. CDR3 nucleotides: TGTGCCAGCAGTTATAGGACAGGGGTGGACGAAAAACTGTTTTTT.

This chain uses TRBV4-3 with TRBJ2-7; 9 bases line up with TRBD1. The CDR3 length is 14 residues. Germline V CDR1 and CDR2: LGHNA, YSLEER. With 4 bases clipped from V and 3 bases from J, the junction kept 4 bases outside the gene matches. The CDR3 bases are TGCGCCAGCAGCCCCGGGACAGGGTTCTACGAGCAGTACTTC. It translates to CASSPGTGFYEQYF.

This chain joins TRBV7-3 and TRBJ2-7, with TRBD1 matching over 10 bases. The CDR3 runs to 15 residues. The V and J ends lost 5 bases and 5 bases, in that order; junction bases with no gene match: 9. Germline CDR1 and CDR2: SGHTA and FQGTGA. This CDR3 is CASSPTGTGVHEQYF. The CDR3 bases are TGTGCCAGCAGCCCAACCGGGACAGGGGTCCACGAGCAGTACTTC.

The rearrangement uses TRBV5-6 and TRBJ1-6; TRBD1 agrees at 7 bases. After removal of 4 bases from V and 7 bases from J, the junction contained 14 bases not matched to a gene. Germline CDR1 is SGHDT and CDR2 is YYEEEE. The CDR3 sequence is 17 residues long. For the CDR3, the DNA is TGTGCCAGCAGCAGACGACAGGGAGGTACTTCGAATTCACCCCTCCACTTT. As protein: CASSRRQGGTSNSPLHF.

V gene TRBV6-6 combines with J gene TRBJ1-2; no firm D call. Germline V lookup: CDR1 MNHNY, CDR2 SVGAGI (reference sequence). This CDR3 contains 16 residues. V lost 0 bases and J 8 bases, leaving 19 bases between the germline ends. The CDR3 reads CASSYSKGQNSGGYTF. The CDR3 DNA reads as TGTGCCAGCAGTTACTCGAAGGGCCAAAATTCGGGGGGCTACACCTTC.

The chain has TRBV10-3 and TRBJ2-7; 10 bases align to TRBD1. J was trimmed by 4 bases and V by 4 bases; bases with no gene match: 25. From germline, CDR1 is ENHRY and CDR2 SYGVKD. The CDR3 is 21 residues long. In DNA, the CDR3 is TGTGCCATCAGTGTTAGTCTGAGACAGGGGGCCTCCCCCCATAAAAATTACGAGCAGTACTTC. This translates into CAISVSLRQGASPHKNYEQYF.

The chain uses TRBV18 and TRBJ2-1; TRBD1 is a possible D gene (6 bases). V gave up 1 base and J gave up 9 bases, with 7 bases separating them. In germline, CDR1 is KGHSH, CDR2 LQKENI. This CDR3 is 12 amino acids long. The CDR3 sequence: CASSPLQGEQFF. CDR3 sequence (DNA): TGTGCCAGCTCACCACTACAGGGTGAGCAGTTCTTC.